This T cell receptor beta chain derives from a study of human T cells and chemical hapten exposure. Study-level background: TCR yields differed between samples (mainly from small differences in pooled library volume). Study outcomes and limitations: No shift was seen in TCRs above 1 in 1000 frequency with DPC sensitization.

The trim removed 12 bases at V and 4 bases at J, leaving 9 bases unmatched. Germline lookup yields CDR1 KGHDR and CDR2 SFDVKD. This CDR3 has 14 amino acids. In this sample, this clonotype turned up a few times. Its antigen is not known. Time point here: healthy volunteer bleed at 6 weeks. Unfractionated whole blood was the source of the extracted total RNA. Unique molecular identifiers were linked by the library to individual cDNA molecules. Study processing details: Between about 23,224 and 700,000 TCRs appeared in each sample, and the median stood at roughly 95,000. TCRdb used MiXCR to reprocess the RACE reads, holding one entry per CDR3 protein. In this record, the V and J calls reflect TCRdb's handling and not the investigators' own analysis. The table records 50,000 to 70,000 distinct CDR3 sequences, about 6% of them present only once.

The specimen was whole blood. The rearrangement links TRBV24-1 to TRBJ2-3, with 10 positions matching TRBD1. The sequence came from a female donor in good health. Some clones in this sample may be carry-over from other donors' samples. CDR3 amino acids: CASRRDRGSDTQYF. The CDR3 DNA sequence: TGTGCCTCTCGAAGGGACAGGGGTTCAGATACGCAGTATTTT.